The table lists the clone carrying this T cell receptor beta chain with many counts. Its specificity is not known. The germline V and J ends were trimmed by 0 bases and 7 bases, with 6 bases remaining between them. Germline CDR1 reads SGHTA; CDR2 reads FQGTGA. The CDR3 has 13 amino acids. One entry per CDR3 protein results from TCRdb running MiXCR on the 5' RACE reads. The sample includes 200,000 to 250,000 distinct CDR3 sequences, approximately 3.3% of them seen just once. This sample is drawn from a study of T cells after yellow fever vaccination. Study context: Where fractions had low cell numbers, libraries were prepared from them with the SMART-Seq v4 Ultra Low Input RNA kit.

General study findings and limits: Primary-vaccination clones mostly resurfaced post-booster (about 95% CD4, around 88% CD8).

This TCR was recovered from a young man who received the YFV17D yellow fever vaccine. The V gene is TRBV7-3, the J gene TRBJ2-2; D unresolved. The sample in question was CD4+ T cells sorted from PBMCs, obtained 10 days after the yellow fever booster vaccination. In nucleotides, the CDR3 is TGTGCCAGCAGCTTAACGGCAGGCGGGGAGCTGTTTTTT. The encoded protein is CASSLTAGGELFF.